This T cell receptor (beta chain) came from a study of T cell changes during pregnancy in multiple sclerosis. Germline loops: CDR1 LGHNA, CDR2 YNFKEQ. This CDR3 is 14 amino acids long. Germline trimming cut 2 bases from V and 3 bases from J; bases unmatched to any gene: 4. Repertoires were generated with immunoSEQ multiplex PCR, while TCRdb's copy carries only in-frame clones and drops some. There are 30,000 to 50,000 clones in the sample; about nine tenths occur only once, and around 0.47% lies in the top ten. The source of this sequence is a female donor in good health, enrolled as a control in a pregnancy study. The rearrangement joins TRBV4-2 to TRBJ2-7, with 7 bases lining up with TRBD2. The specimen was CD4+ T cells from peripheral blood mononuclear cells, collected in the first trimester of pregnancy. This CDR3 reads CASSQMSSGYEQYF. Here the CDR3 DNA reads TGTGCCAGCAGCCAAATGTCTAGCGGCTACGAGCAGTACTTC.